Sequencing of this T cell receptor (beta chain) was carried out in a study of T cell changes during pregnancy in multiple sclerosis. Assay: immunoSEQ multiplex PCR; the TCRdb copy retains only in-frame clones and omits some. The data contain more than 55,000 clones, less than 95% of them singletons. This CDR3 spans 12 amino acids. Between the trimmed V and J ends, which lost 3 bases and 7 bases, there was a span of 7 bases. Germline CDR1 is SEHNR and CDR2 is FQNEAQ (reference sequence). The specimen was peripheral blood, collected after pregnancy. The origin of this receptor is a female donor in good health, enrolled as a control in a pregnancy study. The rearrangement links TRBV7-9 to TRBJ1-5, with D unclear. CDR3 loop: CASSFMTQPQHF. Here the CDR3 DNA reads TGTGCCAGCAGCTTCATGACACAGCCCCAGCATTTT.